These T cell receptor beta chains were read from a single sample in a study of T cells and copy number aberrations in small-cell lung cancer. TCRdb keeps only in-frame clones here, not all; method: immunoSEQ multiplex PCR. The sample lists 1,500 to 2,000 clones, 83% seen once, with less than 8.5% in the top ten. Sequenced sample: normal tissue next to the tumor. These receptors were collected from a man between 60 and 75 years old with small cell lung cancer. The CDR3 runs from the conserved cysteine through the conserved F or W. Fields, in order: clone size, V gene, D gene, J gene, CDR3 protein, CDR3 DNA. D genes are given only for firm matches. Part of the rows lack a size; the others show once, few, many or a class for expanded clones.

>.|TRBV27|.|TRBJ2-3
CASSFPQASEKYF
TGTGCCAGCAGTTTCCCCCAGGCTAGCGAAAAGTATTTT
>.|TRBV11-3|TRBD1|TRBJ1-1
CASSSGGTVTEAFF
TGTGCCAGCAGCTCAGGGGGCACGGTAACTGAAGCTTTCTTT
>.|TRBV27|TRBD1|TRBJ1-6
CASSPIEGAAGNSPLHF
TGTGCCAGCAGTCCCATAGAGGGGGCGGCAGGGAATTCACCCCTCCACTTT
>few|TRBV5-1|.|TRBJ2-7
CASSGRTSYEQYF
TGCGCCAGCAGCGGGAGGACCTCCTACGAGCAGTACTTC
>.|TRBV4-1|.|TRBJ1-2
CASSLGEGPGGYTF
TGCGCCAGCAGCCTTGGGGAGGGACCTGGGGGCTACACCTTC
>.|TRBV30|.|TRBJ1-2
CAWSLTGYGYTF
TGTGCCTGGAGTCTCACAGGGTATGGCTACACCTTC
>.|TRBV7-3|.|TRBJ2-2
CASSLEYTGELFF
TGTGCCAGCAGCTTAGAATACACCGGGGAGCTGTTTTTT
>.|TRBV5-1|TRBD1|TRBJ1-1
CASSTTGGVTNTEAFF
TGCGCCAGCAGCACGACAGGGGGAGTGACGAACACTGAAGCTTTCTTT
>.|TRBV30|.|TRBJ1-3
CAWSSSGNTIYF
TGTGCCTGGTCAAGCTCTGGAAACACCATATATTTT
>.|TRBV5-4|.|TRBJ2-2
CASSLDGLTTGELFF
TGTGCCAGCAGCTTGGATGGCTTAACCACCGGGGAGCTGTTTTTT
>.|TRBV5-4|.|TRBJ2-1
CASSFPGYEQFF
TGTGCCAGCAGCTTCCCGGGCTATGAGCAGTTCTTC
>.|TRBV30|.|TRBJ1-1
CAWSVSGAADAFF
TGTGCCTGGAGTGTATCAGGGGCCGCCGACGCTTTCTTT
>.|TRBV5-1|.|TRBJ1-4
CASNGGSTNEKLFF
TGCGCCAGCAATGGTGGGTCAACTAATGAAAAACTGTTTTTT
>.|TRBV30|.|TRBJ2-5
CAWSSGGVETQYF
TGTGCCTGGAGTTCCGGGGGCGTGGAGACCCAGTACTTC
>.|TRBV28|TRBD1|TRBJ1-2
CATRRFQGGDRGKSYTF
TGTGCCACCAGGCGTTTCCAAGGGGGGGACAGGGGGAAAAGCTACACCTTC
>.|TRBV29-1|.|TRBJ2-5
CSVEEGRETQYF
TGCAGCGTTGAGGAGGGGCGAGAGACCCAGTACTTC
>.|TRBV5-1|.|TRBJ1-1
CASSLGGDTEAFF
TGCGCCAGCAGCTTGGGGGGGGACACTGAAGCTTTCTTT
>.|TRBV28|TRBD2|TRBJ2-1
CASTPGGSGGANEQFF
TGTGCCAGCACCCCGGGTGGGAGCGGGGGTGCGAATGAGCAGTTCTTC
>.|TRBV5-1|TRBD2|TRBJ2-3
CASSSLAGRDTQYF
TGCGCCAGCAGCTCCTTAGCGGGAAGGGATACGCAGTATTTT
>.|TRBV29-1|.|TRBJ2-2
CSVSGDSTGELFF
TGCAGTGTTTCGGGGGACAGTACCGGGGAGCTGTTTTTT
>.|TRBV5-1|.|TRBJ2-7
CASSLDLVGEQYF
TGCGCCAGCAGCTTGGACTTGGTGGGCGAGCAGTACTTC
>.|TRBV30|.|TRBJ1-2
CAWSSTVAGYTF
TGTGCCTGGAGTAGTACAGTAGCTGGCTACACCTTC
>.|TRBV20-1|.|TRBJ2-1
CSASRQPKQFF
TGCAGTGCTAGTCGACAGCCCAAGCAGTTCTTC
>.|TRBV5-8|TRBD1|TRBJ1-1
CASQGPSGGTEAFF
TGTGCCAGCCAAGGTCCTTCAGGGGGGACTGAAGCTTTCTTT
>.|TRBV6-1|TRBD1|TRBJ1-5
CASSEGDRYDYSNQPQHF
TGTGCCAGCAGTGAGGGGGACAGATATGACTATAGCAATCAGCCCCAGCATTTT
>.|TRBV5-1|.|TRBJ2-5
CASSLGDGLQETQYF
TGCGCCAGCAGCTTGGGTGACGGATTACAAGAGACCCAGTACTTC
>once|TRBV2|TRBD2|TRBJ2-1
CASSESLTSGNEQFF
TGTGCCAGCAGTGAATCTTTAACTAGCGGGAATGAGCAGTTCTTC
>.|TRBV30|.|TRBJ2-2
CAWSRTGSTGELFF
TGTGCCTGGAGCCGGACTGGAAGCACCGGGGAGCTGTTTTTT
>.|TRBV27|.|TRBJ1-1
CASRMTPLVPEAFF
TGTGCCAGCAGGATGACTCCCCTGGTTCCTGAAGCTTTCTTT
>few|TRBV28|TRBD2|TRBJ2-3
CASSFLSGTDTQYF
TGTGCCAGCAGTTTTCTAAGCGGGACGGATACGCAGTATTTT
>.|TRBV19|.|TRBJ1-1
CASSMGRQRNTEAFF
TGTGCCAGTAGTATGGGGAGACAGAGGAACACTGAAGCTTTCTTT
>.|TRBV5-1|TRBD2|TRBJ2-1
CASSLAALGGRVFDEQFF
TGCGCCAGCAGCTTGGCCGCTTTGGGCGGGAGGGTCTTCGATGAGCAGTTCTTC
>.|TRBV15|.|TRBJ2-3
CATRGVTDTQYF
TGTGCCACTCGCGGGGTTACGGATACGCAGTATTTT
>few|TRBV11-3|TRBD1|TRBJ1-2
CASSSRGQGFYGYTF
TGTGCCAGCAGCTCCAGGGGGCAGGGTTTCTATGGCTACACCTTC
>.|TRBV7-8|TRBD1|TRBJ1-5
CASSPDRRSQPQHF
TGTGCCAGCAGCCCGGACAGGAGGAGCCAGCCCCAGCATTTT
>once|TRBV29-1|.|TRBJ1-4
CSVRFSTNEKLFF
TGCAGCGTTCGCTTTTCAACTAATGAAAAACTGTTTTTT
>few|TRBV7-9|.|TRBJ2-7
CASSYRDFTYEQYF
TGTGCCAGCAGTTACAGGGATTTTACCTACGAGCAGTACTTC
>.|TRBV19|TRBD1|TRBJ1-2
CASSHRRDRGLNGYTF
TGTGCCAGTAGTCACCGCCGGGACAGGGGGCTCAATGGCTACACCTTC
>once|TRBV9|.|TRBJ2-5
CASSVRDNQETQYF
TGTGCCAGCAGCGTCCGGGACAACCAAGAGACCCAGTACTTC
>few|TRBV27|.|TRBJ2-2
CASSFARPDSELFF
TGTGCCAGCAGTTTCGCTAGGCCGGACTCGGAGCTGTTTTTT
>.|TRBV5-5|TRBD2|TRBJ2-3
CASSLEGLAGTDTQYF
TGTGCCAGCAGCTTGGAGGGACTAGCGGGCACAGATACGCAGTATTTT
>.|TRBV2|.|TRBJ2-1
CAIDQRSYNEQFF
TGTGCCATCGACCAGCGGTCATACAATGAGCAGTTCTTC